This TCR beta chain appears in the sequencing data of a study of metastatic and nonmetastatic thyroid tumors. Study at large: It was across blood and tumor or nodule tissue from malignant and benign thyroid patients that repertoires were compared.

Whole-study findings and limits: Benign nodules reportedly had significantly lower TCR beta diversity than malignant thyroid tumors in blood and tumor.

How the authors handled the data: For papillary thyroid cancer, a distant-metastasis classifier was constructed from CDR3 differences observed across clinicopathological groups. MiXCR re-clonotyped the PCR reads for TCRdb. The V and J calls, along with clone size, are taken from TCRdb and not from the paper's own processing. Found here are 9,500 to 15,000 clones, 31% of them singletons; the top ten hold approximately 12%. The CDR3 totals 13 residues. Germline V gene lookup returns CDR1 MNHEY and CDR2 SMNVEV (reference sequence). The ends were cut back, 6 bases at V and 0 bases at J, with 6 bases in the middle. Treatment of any kind had been given to no patient before thyroid surgery. This clone is termed medium-sized (0.01 to 0.1%). The antigen is undetermined. Within the sample, other DNA sequences also encode this same CDR3.

The clonotype was recovered from a female donor with papillary thyroid cancer or a benign thyroid nodule (not recorded which). Some clones in this sample may be carry-over from other donors' samples. This rearrangement joins TRBV27 to TRBJ2-1; D unresolved. Input material: tumor tissue. The DNA for the CDR3 is TGTGCCAGCAGGACCAGCTCCTACAATGAGCAGTTCTTC. It codes for CASRTSSYNEQFF.